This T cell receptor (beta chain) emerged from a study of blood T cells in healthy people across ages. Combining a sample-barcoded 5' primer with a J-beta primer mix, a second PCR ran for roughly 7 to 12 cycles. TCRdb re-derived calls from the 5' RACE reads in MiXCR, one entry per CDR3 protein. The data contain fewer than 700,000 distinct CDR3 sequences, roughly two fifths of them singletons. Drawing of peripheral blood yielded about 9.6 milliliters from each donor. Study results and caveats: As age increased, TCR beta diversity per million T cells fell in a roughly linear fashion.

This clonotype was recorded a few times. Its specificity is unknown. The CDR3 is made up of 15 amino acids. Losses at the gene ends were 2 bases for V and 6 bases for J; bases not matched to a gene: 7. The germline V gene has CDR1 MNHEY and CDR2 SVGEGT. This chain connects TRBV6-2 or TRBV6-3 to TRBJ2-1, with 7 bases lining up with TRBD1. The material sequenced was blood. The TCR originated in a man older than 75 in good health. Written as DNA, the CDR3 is TGTGCCAGCAGTTACACGGCAGGGGGTGGCAATGAGCAGTTCTTC. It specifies CASSYTAGGGNEQFF.